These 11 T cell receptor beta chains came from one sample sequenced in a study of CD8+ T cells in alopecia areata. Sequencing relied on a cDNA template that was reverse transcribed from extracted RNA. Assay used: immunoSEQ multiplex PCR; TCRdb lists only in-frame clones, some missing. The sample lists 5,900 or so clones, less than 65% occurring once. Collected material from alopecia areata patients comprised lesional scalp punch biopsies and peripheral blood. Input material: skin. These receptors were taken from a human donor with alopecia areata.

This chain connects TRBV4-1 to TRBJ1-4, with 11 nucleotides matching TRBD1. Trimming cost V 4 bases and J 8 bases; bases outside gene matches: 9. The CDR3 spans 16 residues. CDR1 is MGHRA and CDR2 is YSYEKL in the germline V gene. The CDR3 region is CASSLPAGTGGEKLFF. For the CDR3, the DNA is TGCGCCAGCAGCCTTCCGGCCGGGACAGGGGGGGAAAAACTGTTTTTT.

The CDR3 DNA reads as TGTGCCTGGAGTGTCTACAGCAAAAGCTATGGCTACACCTTC. Protein sequence: CAWSVYSKSYGYTF. The chain combines TRBV30 with TRBJ1-2; D is uncertain. Trimming shortened V by 0 bases and J by 4 bases, and 12 bases separated the two germline ends. Germline values: CDR1 GTSNPN, CDR2 SVGIG (reference sequence). The CDR3 is made up of 14 amino acids.

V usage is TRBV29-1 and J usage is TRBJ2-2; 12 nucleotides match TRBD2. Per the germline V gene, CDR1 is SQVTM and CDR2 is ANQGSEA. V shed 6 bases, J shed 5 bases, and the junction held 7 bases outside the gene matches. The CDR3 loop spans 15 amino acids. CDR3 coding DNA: TGCAGCGTCAAAACTAGCGGGGGGACGACCGGGGAGCTGTTTTTT. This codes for CSVKTSGGTTGELFF.

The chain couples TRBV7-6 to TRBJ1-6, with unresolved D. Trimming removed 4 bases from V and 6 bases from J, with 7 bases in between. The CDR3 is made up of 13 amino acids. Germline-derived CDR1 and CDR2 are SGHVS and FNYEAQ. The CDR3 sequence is CASSSNFNSPLHF. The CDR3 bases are TGTGCCAGCAGCTCCAATTTTAATTCACCCCTCCACTTT.

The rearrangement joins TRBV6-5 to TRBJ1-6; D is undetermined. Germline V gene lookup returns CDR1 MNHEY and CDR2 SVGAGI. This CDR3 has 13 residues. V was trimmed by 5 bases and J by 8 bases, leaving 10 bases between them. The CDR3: CASSGPGDSPLHF. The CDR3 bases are TGTGCCAGCAGTGGCCCCGGCGATTCACCCCTCCACTTT.

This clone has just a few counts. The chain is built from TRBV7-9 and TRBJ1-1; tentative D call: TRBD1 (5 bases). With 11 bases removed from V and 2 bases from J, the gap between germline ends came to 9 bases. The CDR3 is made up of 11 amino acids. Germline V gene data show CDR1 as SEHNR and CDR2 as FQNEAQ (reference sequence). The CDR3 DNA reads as TGTGCCGTGGGGGGTAACACTGAAGCTTTCTTT. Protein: CAVGGNTEAFF.

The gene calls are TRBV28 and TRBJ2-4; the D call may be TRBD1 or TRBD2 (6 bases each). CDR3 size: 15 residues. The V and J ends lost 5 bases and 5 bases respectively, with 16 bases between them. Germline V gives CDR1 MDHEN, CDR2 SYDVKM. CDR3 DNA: TGTGCCAGCAGTCCCTACCCCGGGGGCCAAAACATTCAGTACTTC. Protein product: CASSPYPGGQNIQYF.

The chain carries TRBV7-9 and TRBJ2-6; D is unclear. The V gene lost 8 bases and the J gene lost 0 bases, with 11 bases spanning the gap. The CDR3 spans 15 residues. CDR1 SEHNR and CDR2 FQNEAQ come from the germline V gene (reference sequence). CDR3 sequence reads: CASGSPGSGANVLTF. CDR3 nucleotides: TGTGCCAGCGGTTCCCCTGGCTCTGGGGCCAACGTCCTGACTTTC.

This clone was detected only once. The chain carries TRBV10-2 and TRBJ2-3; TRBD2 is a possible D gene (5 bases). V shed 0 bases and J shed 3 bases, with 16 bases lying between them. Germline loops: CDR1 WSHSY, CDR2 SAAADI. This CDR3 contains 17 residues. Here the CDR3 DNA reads TGCGCCAGCAGTGAGTCGAACCGTTTGGGGAGTACAGATACGCAGTATTTT. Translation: CASSESNRLGSTDTQYF.

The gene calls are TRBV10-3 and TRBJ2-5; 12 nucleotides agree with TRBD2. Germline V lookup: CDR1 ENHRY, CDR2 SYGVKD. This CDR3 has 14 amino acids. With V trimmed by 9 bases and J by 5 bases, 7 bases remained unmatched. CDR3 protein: CAIRTSGEGETQYF. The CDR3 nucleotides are TGTGCCATTCGGACTAGCGGGGAAGGGGAGACCCAGTACTTC.

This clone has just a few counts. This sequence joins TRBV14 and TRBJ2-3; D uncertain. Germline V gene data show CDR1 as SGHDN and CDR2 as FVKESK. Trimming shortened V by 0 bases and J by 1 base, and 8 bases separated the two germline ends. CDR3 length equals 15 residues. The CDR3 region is CASSQDRTGTDTQYF. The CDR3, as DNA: TGTGCCAGCAGCCAAGATCGTACGGGCACAGATACGCAGTATTTT.